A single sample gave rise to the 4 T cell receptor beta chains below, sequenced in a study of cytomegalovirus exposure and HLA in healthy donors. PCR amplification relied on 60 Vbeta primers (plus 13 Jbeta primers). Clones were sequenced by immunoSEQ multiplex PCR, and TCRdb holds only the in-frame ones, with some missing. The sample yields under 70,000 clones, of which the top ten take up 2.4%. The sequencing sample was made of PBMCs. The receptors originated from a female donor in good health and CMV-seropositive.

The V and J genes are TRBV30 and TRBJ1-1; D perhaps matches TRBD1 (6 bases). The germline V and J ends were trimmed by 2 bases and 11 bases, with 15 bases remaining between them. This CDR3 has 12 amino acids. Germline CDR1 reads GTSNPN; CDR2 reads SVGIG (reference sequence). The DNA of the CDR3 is TGTGCCTGGAGTTCCTCAGGGGCGTCGGCTTTCTTT. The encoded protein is CAWSSSGASAFF.

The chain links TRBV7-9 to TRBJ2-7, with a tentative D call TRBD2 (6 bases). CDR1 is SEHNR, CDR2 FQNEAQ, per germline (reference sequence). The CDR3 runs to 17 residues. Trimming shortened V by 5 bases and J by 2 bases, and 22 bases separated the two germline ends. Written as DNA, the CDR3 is TGTGCCAGCAGCCCAATTTCGGGGCGGGATAAAGCCTACGAGCAGTACTTC. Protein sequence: CASSPISGRDKAYEQYF.

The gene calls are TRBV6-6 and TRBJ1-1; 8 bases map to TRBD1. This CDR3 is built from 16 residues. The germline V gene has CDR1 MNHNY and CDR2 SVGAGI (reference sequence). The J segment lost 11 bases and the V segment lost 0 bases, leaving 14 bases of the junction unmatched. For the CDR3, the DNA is TGTGCCAGCAGTTACTCGAGAGGGGACAGGCAGTCGGGGGCTTTCTTT. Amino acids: CASSYSRGDRQSGAFF.

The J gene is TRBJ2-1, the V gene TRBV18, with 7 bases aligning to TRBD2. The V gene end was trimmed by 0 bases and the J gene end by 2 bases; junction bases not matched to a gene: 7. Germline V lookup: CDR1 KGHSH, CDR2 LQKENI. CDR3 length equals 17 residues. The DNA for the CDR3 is TGTGCCAGCTCACCACCCTCGGTGGGAGGGGCCTACAATGAGCAGTTCTTC. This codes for CASSPPSVGGAYNEQFF.